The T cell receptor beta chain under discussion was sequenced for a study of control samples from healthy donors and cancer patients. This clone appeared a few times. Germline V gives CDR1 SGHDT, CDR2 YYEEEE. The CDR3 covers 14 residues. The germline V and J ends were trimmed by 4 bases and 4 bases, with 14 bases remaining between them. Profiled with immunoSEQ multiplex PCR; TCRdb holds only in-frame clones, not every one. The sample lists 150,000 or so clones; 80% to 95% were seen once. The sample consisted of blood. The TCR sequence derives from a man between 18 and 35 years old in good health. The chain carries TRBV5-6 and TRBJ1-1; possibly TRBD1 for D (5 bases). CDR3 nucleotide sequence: TGTGCCAGCAGCGAAATCGGGGGTAGCACTGAAGCTTTCTTT. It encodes CASSEIGGSTEAFF.